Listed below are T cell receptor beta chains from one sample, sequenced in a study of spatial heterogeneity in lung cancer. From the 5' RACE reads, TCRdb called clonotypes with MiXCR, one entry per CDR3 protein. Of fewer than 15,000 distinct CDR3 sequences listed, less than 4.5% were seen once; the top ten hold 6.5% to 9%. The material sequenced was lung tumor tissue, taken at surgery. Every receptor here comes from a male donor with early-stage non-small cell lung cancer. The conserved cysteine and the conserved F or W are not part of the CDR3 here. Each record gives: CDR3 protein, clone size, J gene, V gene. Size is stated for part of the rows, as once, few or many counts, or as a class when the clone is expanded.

CDR3: ASSASPGGATGELF
size: many
J: TRBJ2-2
V: TRBV14

CDR3: ASSLEGELTSGANVLT
size: few
J: TRBJ2-6
V: TRBV11-2

CDR3: ASNRGGTEAF
size: many
J: TRBJ1-1
V: TRBV7-2

CDR3: ASSDNQETQY
size: medium-sized
J: TRBJ2-5
V: TRBV18

CDR3: ASTLLAGRTGELF
size: many
J: TRBJ2-2
V: TRBV12-3/TRBV12-4

CDR3: ASSQAWTVNTEAF
size: .
J: TRBJ1-1
V: TRBV4-3

CDR3: ASSDEGPKANSPLH
size: many
J: TRBJ1-6
V: TRBV10-1

CDR3: ASTPTENEKLF
size: many
J: TRBJ1-4
V: TRBV6-1

CDR3: SATTSGSETQY
size: many
J: TRBJ2-5
V: TRBV20-1

CDR3: ASSQDFVQSPLYGYT
size: many
J: TRBJ1-2
V: TRBV4-3

CDR3: SAWTGGYEQY
size: many
J: TRBJ2-7
V: TRBV20-1

CDR3: ASSVAPQGQSYNEQF
size: many
J: TRBJ2-1
V: TRBV9

CDR3: ASSLVAGANTGELF
size: medium-sized
J: TRBJ2-2
V: TRBV5-5

CDR3: AWSVGSFPLDEQF
size: many
J: TRBJ2-1
V: TRBV30

CDR3: ASSLSQGPRETQY
size: many
J: TRBJ2-5
V: TRBV12-3/TRBV12-4

CDR3: SAGGTGDRGQDEQY
size: many
J: TRBJ2-7
V: TRBV20-1

CDR3: SVERQWSYGYT
size: few
J: TRBJ1-2
V: TRBV29-1

CDR3: ASSREGANEQF
size: many
J: TRBJ2-1
V: TRBV2

CDR3: ASSLSVFRGRMGKLF
size: many
J: TRBJ1-4
V: TRBV27

CDR3: ASSEPTGGVQY
size: .
J: TRBJ2-3
V: TRBV2

CDR3: AWGGLTQY
size: many
J: TRBJ2-3
V: TRBV2

CDR3: AISRAGGEQY
size: few
J: TRBJ2-7
V: TRBV6-6

CDR3: ASSLFDRVGEQY
size: few
J: TRBJ2-7
V: TRBV5-6